These 27 T cell receptor beta chains were sequenced from one sample in a study of beta chain features in type 1 diabetes. General study findings and limits: Shortening that was moderate but significant affected the TCRB CDR3s of Type 1 diabetes patients in all four CD4+ subsets.

Investigators reverse transcribed all isolated RNA, so they sequenced expressed TCRB transcripts. Clones were read by immunoSEQ multiplex PCR, and TCRdb kept only the in-frame ones, dropping some. The sample shows around 710,000 clones, roughly an eighth of them seen only once. Their recognized antigens are unknown. Sequencing used naive CD4+ T cells from blood. These receptors all come from a young man with type 1 diabetes.

This chain joins TRBV5-1 and TRBJ2-7; TRBD1 matches at 9 bases. With 4 bases clipped from V and 4 bases from J, the junction kept 9 bases outside the gene matches. The CDR3 runs 15 residues. Germline lookup yields CDR1 SGHRS and CDR2 YFSETQ. The DNA for the CDR3 is TGCGCCAGCAGCCAGCAAGGGACAGGGACTTACGAGCAGTACTTC. This encodes CASSQQGTGTYEQYF.

This clone was seen a handful of times. This same CDR3 is encoded by further DNA sequences in the sample. This chain uses TRBV6-5 with TRBJ1-3, with D hard to call. The CDR3 consists of 15 residues. Germline values: CDR1 MNHEY, CDR2 SVGAGI. Trimming took off 0 bases at V and 0 bases at J, with 6 bases between the two ends. The CDR3 here is CASSYSGISGNTIYF. In nucleotides, the CDR3 is TGTGCCAGCAGTTACTCAGGCATCTCTGGAAACACCATATATTTT.

With regard to this clone: The sample carries other DNA sequences with the same CDR3. The V call is TRBV6-5, the J call TRBJ2-1; the D is unclear. The length of the CDR3 is 13 residues. CDR1 is MNHEY, CDR2 SVGAGI, per germline. Trimming removed 0 bases at V and 7 bases at J, with 7 bases between. CDR3 in DNA: TGTGCCAGCAGTTACTCGACCGGGAATGAGCAGTTCTTC. It specifies CASSYSTGNEQFF.

This clone was seen a handful of times. This rearrangement joins TRBV5-1 to TRBJ2-3, with 8 bases matching TRBD2. The CDR3 contains 15 residues. The J segment lost 4 bases and the V segment lost 0 bases, leaving 4 bases of the junction unmatched. Germline-derived CDR1 and CDR2 are SGHRS and YFSETQ. CDR3 loop: CASSLELADSDTQYF. CDR3 nucleotides: TGCGCCAGCAGCTTGGAACTAGCGGACTCAGATACGCAGTATTTT.

This clone was seen only a few times. This sequence joins TRBV5-4 and TRBJ2-5; either TRBD1 or TRBD2 may supply D (5 bases each). The CDR3 loop spans 15 amino acids. V shed 0 bases and J shed 1 base, with 10 bases lying between them. Germline CDR1 and CDR2: SGHNT and YYREEE (reference sequence). The CDR3 coding sequence is TGTGCCAGCAGCTTGGAGCTGGGGGTCCAAGAGACCCAGTACTTC. Protein: CASSLELGVQETQYF.

This clone was counted between two and nine times. The chain combines TRBV5-1 with TRBJ1-2, with 7 bases fitting TRBD1. The CDR3 extends over 14 amino acids. Trimming cost V 5 bases and J 2 bases; bases outside gene matches: 6. Germline CDR1 SGHRS, CDR2 YFSETQ. CDR3 coding DNA: TGCGCCAGCAGTGTGACAGGGAAAAACTATGGCTACACCTTC. Its translation is CASSVTGKNYGYTF. The full variable domain, with the rest looked up from reference TRBV5-1 and TRBJ1-2, is KAGVTQTPRYLIKTRGQQVTLSCSPISGHRSVSWYQQTPGQGLQFLFEYFSETQRNKGNFPGRFSGRQFSNSRSEMNVSTLELGDSALYLCASSVTGKNYGYTFGSGTRLTVV.

The rearrangement joins TRBV7-2 to TRBJ2-2; D uncertain. The V and J ends lost 4 bases and 7 bases respectively, with 10 bases between them. CDR3 length: 13 amino acids. Germline V lookup: CDR1 SGHTA, CDR2 FQGNSA. CDR3 sequence reads: CASSSGEGGELFF. The CDR3 nucleotides are TGTGCCAGCAGCTCTGGGGAAGGCGGGGAGCTGTTTTTT.

The chain couples TRBV29-1 to TRBJ2-1; 7 bases are shared with TRBD2. The junction had 5 bases not matched to a gene; V was cut back by 3 bases and J by 0 bases. Per the germline V gene, CDR1 is SQVTM and CDR2 is ANQGSEA. The CDR3 consists of 15 residues. DNA of the CDR3: TGCAGCGTTGATGCGGGCGGGAGCTCCTACAATGAGCAGTTCTTC. This sequence encodes CSVDAGGSSYNEQFF.

A few counts support this clone. The rearrangement joins TRBV6-1 to TRBJ1-1; D not resolved. There are 13 residues in the CDR3. V gave up 7 bases and J gave up 1 base, with 10 bases separating them. Germline V gene data show CDR1 as MNHNS and CDR2 as SASEGT. The CDR3 loop reads CASNQMWNTEAFF. The CDR3 bases are TGTGCCAGCAATCAAATGTGGAACACTGAAGCTTTCTTT.

Only a few counts were recorded for this clone. The J gene is TRBJ2-3, the V gene TRBV27; 13 positions agree with TRBD2. Germline V gene lookup returns CDR1 MNHEY and CDR2 SMNVEV (reference sequence). V gave up 8 bases and J gave up 1 base; unmatched junction bases: 12. The CDR3 loop spans 18 amino acids. In DNA form, the CDR3 reads TGTGCCAGCCGTCGGGGACTAGCGGGGACCTTTGGCACAGATACGCAGTATTTT. Translated: CASRRGLAGTFGTDTQYF.

This clone was observed a handful of times. The rearrangement uses TRBV7-2 and TRBJ2-3; 9 bases align to TRBD2. This CDR3 has 15 amino acids. Per the germline V gene, CDR1 is SGHTA and CDR2 is FQGNSA. After removal of 5 bases from V and 4 bases from J, the junction contained 7 bases not matched to a gene. As DNA, the CDR3 is TGTGCCAGCAGCGGAGGGACTAGCTTCGCAGATACGCAGTATTTT. Translated, it gives CASSGGTSFADTQYF.

V and J are TRBV18 and TRBJ1-5; no clear D gene. Trimming took 3 bases from V and 0 from J, leaving 9 bases between them. From germline, CDR1 is KGHSH and CDR2 LQKENI. The CDR3 spans 15 residues. The CDR3 here is CASSPTRRSNQPQHF. CDR3 nucleotides: TGTGCCAGCTCACCCACGAGGCGTAGCAATCAGCCCCAGCATTTT.

This clone was found a few times. The chain recombines TRBV12-5 with TRBJ1-2; 7 bases match TRBD1. V dropped 0 bases and J dropped 6; count of bases not matched to a gene: 4. This CDR3 is 14 amino acids long. Germline CDR1 and CDR2: LGHNT and FRNRAP. CDR3 nucleotides: TGTGCTAGTGGTTTGGTACCGGGACAGCATGGCTACACCTTC. As protein: CASGLVPGQHGYTF.

The rearrangement joins TRBV30 to TRBJ1-2, with 9 positions matching TRBD1. The germline V gene encodes CDR1 GTSNPN and CDR2 SVGIG (reference sequence). This CDR3 spans 13 amino acids. The chain's CDR3 is CASEPGTGSGYTF. The CDR3, as DNA: TGTGCTTCGGAGCCCGGGACAGGGTCTGGCTACACCTTC.

V and J are TRBV27 and TRBJ2-5, with 9 bases fitting TRBD1. Germline lookup yields CDR1 MNHEY and CDR2 SMNVEV (reference sequence). Germline trimming cut 4 bases from V and 2 bases from J; bases unmatched to any gene: 5. There are 15 residues in the CDR3. The CDR3 DNA sequence: TGTGCCAGCAGTTCCTCGACAGGGGGGCAAGAGACCCAGTACTTC. It codes for CASSSSTGGQETQYF.

The chain is built from TRBV7-9 and TRBJ2-7; 8 bases line up with TRBD1. J lost 7 bases, V lost 1 base, and 9 bases had no gene match. Germline CDR1 SEHNR, CDR2 FQNEAQ (reference sequence). This CDR3 has 15 residues. CDR3 bases: TGTGCCAGCAGCTTAGTGGGGACAGGTTCGTCAGAGCAGTACTTC. Protein sequence: CASSLVGTGSSEQYF.

Only a few counts were recorded for this clone. The same CDR3 arises from other DNA sequences in this sample as well. The chain recombines TRBV11-2 with TRBJ1-2; D is undetermined. The germline CDR1 and CDR2 sequences are SGHAT and FQNNGV. Deletions cut 0 bases from V and 5 bases from J, with 4 bases between. This CDR3 is built from 12 residues. The CDR3 DNA reads as TGTGCCAGCAGCTTAGAGGGGTATGGCTACACCTTC. This encodes CASSLEGYGYTF.

The chain links TRBV2 to TRBJ1-1; possibly TRBD1 for D (5 bases). Germline-derived CDR1 and CDR2 are SNHLY and FYNNEI. This CDR3 is 14 amino acids long. The V gene lost 4 bases and the J gene lost 4 bases, with 13 bases spanning the gap. CDR3 region: CASSVSSGFTEAFF. The DNA of the CDR3 is TGTGCCAGCAGTGTATCGTCAGGGTTCACTGAAGCTTTCTTT.

This clone appeared a few times. This chain connects TRBV11-3 to TRBJ1-4; possible D gene TRBD1, 5 bases. V lost 4 bases and J 3 bases, leaving 15 bases between the germline ends. This CDR3 contains 16 residues. Looked up from germline, CDR1 is SGHNT and CDR2 is YENEEA. The CDR3 region is CASSSSVRGSNEKLFF. As DNA, the CDR3 is TGTGCCAGCAGCTCGTCGGTCCGGGGGTCTAATGAAAAACTGTTTTTT.

This clone was seen more than once but under ten times. The gene calls are TRBV13 and TRBJ1-5, with 8 positions matching TRBD1. CDR1 and CDR2 from the germline V gene are PRHDT and FYEKMQ (reference sequence). Germline trimming cut 4 bases from V and 3 bases from J; bases unmatched to any gene: 8. The CDR3 length is 16 residues. The CDR3 region has the DNA TGTGCCAGCAGCTCGCGACAGGGGTCCCCCAATCAGCCCCAGCATTTT. Encoded protein: CASSSRQGSPNQPQHF.

The V gene is TRBV29-1, the J gene TRBJ2-2; 9 bases line up with TRBD2. The CDR3 has 16 residues. Germline V gene data show CDR1 as SQVTM and CDR2 as ANQGSEA. Trimming took 7 bases from V and 1 from J; bases not matched to a gene: 10. This CDR3 is CSAALGGGVNTGELFF. The CDR3 DNA sequence: TGCAGCGCCGCCTTGGGCGGGGGGGTGAACACCGGGGAGCTGTTTTTT.

There are a few counts of this clone. The V and J genes are TRBV4-2 and TRBJ1-1, with D unclear. Germline V gene lookup returns CDR1 LGHNA and CDR2 YNFKEQ. The CDR3 runs 13 residues. Trimming pared 0 bases from V and 4 bases from J, leaving 6 bases between. The CDR3 is CASSQDTSTEAFF. The DNA of the CDR3 is TGTGCCAGCAGCCAAGACACCAGCACTGAAGCTTTCTTT.

At least ten counts were recorded for this clone. The V gene is TRBV25-1, the J gene TRBJ2-5; TRBD1 agrees at 8 bases. Unmatched junction bases numbered 5, after V lost 4 bases and J lost 4 bases. This CDR3 is built from 14 residues. CDR1 is MGHDK and CDR2 is SYGVNS in the germline V gene. Written as DNA, the CDR3 is TGTGCCAGCAGTGTCGACAGGGGTCCAGAGACCCAGTACTTC. Protein product: CASSVDRGPETQYF.

The CDR3 nucleotides are TGCAGCGGTGTTCGGGGTCAAGGCTACACCTTC. Protein: CSGVRGQGYTF. V and J are TRBV29-1 and TRBJ1-2; D unclear. Germline-derived CDR1 and CDR2 are SQVTM and ANQGSEA. Trimming removed 7 bases at V and 8 bases at J, with 14 bases between. The CDR3 is 11 residues long.

The rearrangement joins TRBV5-4 to TRBJ1-1; TRBD1 aligns across 8 bases. This CDR3 is 17 amino acids long. The V gene's germline CDR1 is SGHNT and CDR2 YYREEE (reference sequence). V gave up 3 bases and J gave up 6 bases; unmatched junction bases: 16. The CDR3, as DNA: TGTGCCAGCAGCTCAGGGGGCGGTGGTAATATACAGCCTGAAGCTTTCTTT. This gives the protein CASSSGGGGNIQPEAFF.

This clone has just a few counts. V gene TRBV11-3 combines with J gene TRBJ1-1; 7 positions agree with TRBD1. The CDR3 has 14 residues. Trimming at V came to 2 bases and at J to 1 base, leaving 1 base not matched to a gene. Germline CDR1 and CDR2: SGHNT and YENEEA. The DNA of the CDR3 is TGTGCCAGCAGCTTACAGGGGGAGAACACTGAAGCTTTCTTT. It yields the protein CASSLQGENTEAFF.

This clone was detected only a few times. The rearrangement links TRBV7-8 to TRBJ1-5; possibly TRBD1 for D (6 bases). Germline V gives CDR1 SGHVS, CDR2 FQNEAQ. CDR3 length: 17 amino acids. With 0 bases removed from V and 3 bases from J, the gap between germline ends came to 15 bases. The CDR3 bases are TGTGCCAGCAGCTTAGCGGGTTGGGGGCGAGTCAATCAGCCCCAGCATTTT. Its protein product is CASSLAGWGRVNQPQHF.